Below, 27 T cell receptor beta chains from the same sample are listed, as sequenced in a study of shared clonotypes between healthy human individuals. Libraries were prepared by immunoSEQ multiplex PCR; TCRdb keeps only in-frame clonotypes and omits some of them. The sample yields about 470,000 clones, around 75% seen once. The sample taken for sequencing was PBMCs. The source of these receptors is a woman aged 40-49 years in good health. Some clones in this sample may be carry-over from other donors' samples.

This chain uses TRBV28 with TRBJ2-7, with 11 bases that match TRBD2. Germline-derived CDR1 and CDR2 are MDHEN and SYDVKM. Trimming at V came to 6 bases and at J to 7 bases, leaving 17 bases not matched to a gene. The CDR3 is 17 residues long. The CDR3 region is CASSPAPLLAGAEEQYF. The CDR3 nucleotides are TGTGCCAGCAGCCCTGCCCCCTTACTAGCGGGAGCCGAAGAGCAGTACTTC.

The genes are TRBV2 and TRBJ1-2, with D possibly matching TRBD1 (5 bases). The CDR3 has 16 residues. Trimming removed 7 bases from V and 2 bases from J, with 20 bases in between. The germline V gene has CDR1 SNHLY and CDR2 FYNNEI. CDR3 bases: TGTGCCAGCACTACAGAGGCCGGACACCCGAACTATGGCTACACCTTC. Translation gives CASTTEAGHPNYGYTF.

The table lists this clone with many counts. The V call is TRBV19, the J call TRBJ2-7; tentatively, D is TRBD1 (6 bases). V lost 5 bases to trimming and J lost 5 bases, with 22 bases between them. Germline V gives CDR1 LNHDA, CDR2 SQIVND (reference sequence). The CDR3 totals 16 residues. CDR3 amino acids: CASSDPGHRGRDEQYF. The CDR3 DNA reads as TGTGCCAGTAGTGACCCGGGACACCGCGGCAGGGACGAGCAGTACTTC.

The genes are TRBV19 and TRBJ2-7, with D perhaps matching TRBD2 (7 bases). Germline CDR1 and CDR2: LNHDA and SQIVND (reference sequence). Deletions cut 6 bases from V and 3 bases from J, with 18 bases between. CDR3 length equals 15 residues. This CDR3 reads CASRLGGAQIYEQYF. The CDR3 DNA reads TGTGCCAGTAGGCTGGGGGGGGCGCAGATCTACGAGCAGTACTTC.

V gene TRBV25-1 combines with J gene TRBJ2-7; TRBD1 aligns across 9 bases. This CDR3 region has 14 residues. With V trimmed by 5 bases and J by 5 bases, 7 bases remained unmatched. CDR1 is MGHDK and CDR2 is SYGVNS in the germline V gene. DNA of the CDR3: TGTGCCAGCAGTAACCGGGACAGGGTCGACGAGCAGTACTTC. Amino acid sequence: CASSNRDRVDEQYF.

V gene TRBV5-1 combines with J gene TRBJ2-3, with 9 bases fitting TRBD1. Germline CDR1 reads SGHRS; CDR2 reads YFSETQ. The CDR3 has 16 residues. The junction had 9 bases not matched to a gene; V was cut back by 4 bases and J by 3 bases. CDR3 nucleotides: TGCGCCAGCAGCCAAAACACGGGACAGGGAACAGATACGCAGTATTTT. Amino acids: CASSQNTGQGTDTQYF.

This clone came up once. The rearrangement joins TRBV29-1 to TRBJ2-7; D gene unclear. Germline V gives CDR1 SQVTM, CDR2 ANQGSEA. V was cut by 6 bases and J by 7 bases, with 10 bases left in between. This CDR3 spans 10 amino acids. The CDR3 region has the DNA TGCAGCGTCCTAGATGGAGAGCAGTACTTC. Its translation is CSVLDGEQYF.

V and J are TRBV6-1 and TRBJ1-5; D ambiguous. The germline V and J ends were trimmed by 2 bases and 0 bases, with 11 bases remaining between them. Looked up from germline, CDR1 is MNHNS and CDR2 is SASEGT. The CDR3 runs 16 residues. The CDR3 loop is CASSEQPAGSNQPQHF. In DNA form, the CDR3 reads TGTGCCAGCAGTGAACAGCCAGCAGGTAGCAATCAGCCCCAGCATTTT.

This clone was seen a single time. A far larger clone differs by one base, so this is likely a read error. The gene calls are TRBV5-4 and TRBJ1-2, with TRBD1 matching 8 bases. The length of the CDR3 is 14 residues. Looked up from germline, CDR1 is SGHNT and CDR2 is YYREEE (reference sequence). CDR3 region: CANSLDREVYGYTF. The CDR3 nucleotides read TGTGCCAACAGCTTGGACAGGGAGGTCTATGGCTACACCTTC.

The genes are TRBV10-2 and TRBJ1-5; TRBD1 agrees at 9 bases. CDR1 is WSHSY, CDR2 SAAADI, per germline. The CDR3 spans 14 residues. V shed 3 bases, J shed 7 bases, and the junction held 4 bases outside the gene matches. For the CDR3, the DNA is TGCGCCAGCAGTGACCGGGACAGGGACCAGCCCCAGCATTTT. It yields the protein CASSDRDRDQPQHF.

The genes are TRBV6-1 and TRBJ2-7, with TRBD2 as a possible D gene (5 bases). CDR1 MNHNS and CDR2 SASEGT come from the germline V gene. V was pared by 1 base and J by 3 bases, with 13 bases between. The length of the CDR3 is 15 residues. CDR3: CASSEGWAGIYEQYF. CDR3 coding DNA: TGTGCCAGCAGTGAAGGTTGGGCCGGGATCTACGAGCAGTACTTC.

V is TRBV6-4 and J is TRBJ1-3; D call uncertain. Deletions cut 0 bases from V and 0 bases from J, with 6 bases between. CDR1 MRHNA and CDR2 SNTAGT come from the germline V gene. The CDR3 runs 15 residues. This chain's CDR3 is CASSDSASSGNTIYF. DNA for the CDR3: TGTGCCAGCAGTGACTCGGCTTCCTCTGGAAACACCATATATTTT.

This clone was recorded once. This chain links TRBV9 with TRBJ1-3; D not resolved. Between the trimmed V and J ends, which lost 3 bases and 0 bases, there was a span of 10 bases. Germline lookup yields CDR1 SGDLS and CDR2 YYNGEE. The CDR3 is made up of 15 amino acids. The CDR3 nucleotides are TGTGCCAGCAGCGAGGGAACTTTCTCTGGAAACACCATATATTTT. Protein product: CASSEGTFSGNTIYF.

The V and J genes are TRBV10-3 and TRBJ2-1; either TRBD1 or TRBD2 may supply D (5 bases each). CDR1 and CDR2 from the germline V gene are ENHRY and SYGVKD. V was cut by 3 bases and J by 10 bases, with 13 bases left in between. The CDR3 loop spans 13 amino acids. The CDR3 loop reads CAISDPAWGEQFF. The CDR3 bases are TGTGCCATCAGTGACCCGGCCTGGGGGGAGCAGTTCTTC.

This chain connects TRBV18 to TRBJ2-4; no firm D call. CDR1 KGHSH and CDR2 LQKENI come from the germline V gene. The V end lost 3 bases, the J end lost 3 bases, and 6 bases lay between the germline ends. The CDR3 has 13 amino acids. The CDR3 coding sequence is TGTGCCAGCTCACCCCGTGGCAAAAACATTCAGTACTTC. Its translation: CASSPRGKNIQYF.

The CDR3 DNA is TGCGCCAGCAGCTGGGGGGTCGGAAGGCAAGAGACCCAGTACTTC. This codes for CASSWGVGRQETQYF. The chain combines TRBV5-1 with TRBJ2-5; a possible D gene is TRBD2 (6 bases). This CDR3 contains 15 residues. In germline, CDR1 is SGHRS, CDR2 YFSETQ. V was trimmed by 3 bases and J by 2 bases, leaving 14 bases between them.

In DNA form, the CDR3 reads TGCGCCAGCAGCTTGCCTGAGAACTACGAGCAGTACTTC. It codes for CASSLPENYEQYF. The chain carries TRBV5-1 and TRBJ2-7; D call uncertain. The germline gives CDR1 SGHRS, CDR2 YFSETQ. The CDR3 consists of 13 residues. Trimming shortened V by 1 base and J by 3 bases, and 8 bases separated the two germline ends. The whole variable domain, filled in from reference TRBV5-1 and TRBJ2-7, reads KAGVTQTPRYLIKTRGQQVTLSCSPISGHRSVSWYQQTPGQGLQFLFEYFSETQRNKGNFPGRFSGRQFSNSRSEMNVSTLELGDSALYLCASSLPENYEQYFGPGTRLTVT.

The J gene is TRBJ2-6, the V gene TRBV19, with D perhaps matching TRBD2 (5 bases). The CDR3 contains 16 residues. The germline gives CDR1 LNHDA, CDR2 SQIVND (reference sequence). The germline V and J ends were trimmed by 6 bases and 0 bases, with 12 bases remaining between them. Here the CDR3 DNA reads TGTGCCAGTAGGTATGGAGGTCGCTCTGGGGCCAACGTCCTGACTTTC. Protein sequence: CASRYGGRSGANVLTF.

J is TRBJ2-4 and V is TRBV19, with 7 bases aligning to TRBD1. Germline V gene data show CDR1 as LNHDA and CDR2 as SQIVND (reference sequence). The CDR3 covers 13 residues. The ends lost 3 bases at V and 4 bases at J; junction bases unmatched: 0. The DNA of the CDR3 is TGTGCCAGTAGTATGGGACAGAAAAACATTCAGTACTTC. Translation gives CASSMGQKNIQYF.

J is TRBJ2-3 and V is TRBV18; 9 bases line up with TRBD2. Germline trimming cut 3 bases from V and 7 bases from J; bases unmatched to any gene: 5. CDR1 and CDR2 from the germline V gene are KGHSH and LQKENI. The CDR3 sequence is 14 residues long. CDR3 loop: CASSPSGSVNTQYF. The CDR3 DNA is TGTGCCAGCTCACCTAGCGGGAGCGTAAATACGCAGTATTTT.

The chain has TRBV28 and TRBJ1-3, with TRBD1 matching over 7 bases. CDR1 is MDHEN, CDR2 SYDVKM, per germline. With V trimmed by 6 bases and J by 0 bases, 5 bases remained unmatched. The CDR3 contains 15 residues. The CDR3 DNA reads as TGTGCCAGCAGCCAAGGGGGCCACTCTGGAAACACCATATATTTT. This translates into CASSQGGHSGNTIYF. Complete variable domain (other parts from reference TRBV28 and TRBJ1-3): DVKVTQSSRYLVKRTGEKVFLECVQDMDHENMFWYRQDPGLGLRLIYFSYDVKMKEKGDIPEGYSVSREKKERFSLILESASTNQTSMYLCASSQGGHSGNTIYFGEGSWLTVV.

CDR3 bases: TGTGCCAGCAGTTCAGACCCCTACTACGAGCAGTACTTC. Its protein is CASSSDPYYEQYF. The chain combines TRBV11-1 with TRBJ2-7; D is unclear. The germline gives CDR1 SGHAT, CDR2 FQDESV (reference sequence). The CDR3 is 13 amino acids. Deletions cut 6 bases from V and 3 bases from J, with 12 bases between.

This clone was counted at least ten times. The rearrangement uses TRBV7-8 and TRBJ2-4; 8 bases are a match to TRBD2. The germline CDR1 and CDR2 sequences are SGHVS and FQNEAQ. The length of the CDR3 is 17 residues. Trimming took 1 base from V and 8 from J; bases not matched to a gene: 13. The CDR3 spells CASSLEGAGASWDIQYF. The CDR3 coding sequence is TGTGCCAGCAGCTTAGAAGGAGCGGGGGCCTCTTGGGACATTCAGTACTTC.

On this clone itself: Within the sample, other DNA sequences also encode this same CDR3. The J gene is TRBJ2-1, the V gene TRBV28; 11 bases align to TRBD2. This CDR3 has 15 amino acids. V lost 6 bases, J lost 4 bases, and 5 bases stayed unmatched. Per germline, CDR1 MDHEN and CDR2 SYDVKM. The CDR3 sequence: CASSETSGSYNEQFF. The DNA for the CDR3 is TGTGCCAGCAGCGAAACTAGCGGGAGTTACAATGAGCAGTTCTTC.

A word on this clone: This may arise from a read error, as a much more abundant clone is one base away. The CDR3 bases are TGCGCCAGCAGCCAACCAGCGGGCGTGAACACCGGGGAGCTGTTTTTT. Translated: CASSQPAGVNTGELFF. The rearrangement links TRBV4-1 to TRBJ2-2; D is perhaps TRBD2 (6 bases). Germline assignment: CDR1 MGHRA and CDR2 YSYEKL. Between the trimmed V and J ends, which lost 2 bases and 1 base, there was a span of 11 bases. The CDR3 length is 16 residues.

CDR3 amino acids: CASSQTLTTVFSGNTIYF. The DNA for the CDR3 is TGCGCCAGCAGCCAAACCCTGACGACCGTTTTCTCTGGAAACACCATATATTTT. This chain links TRBV4-1 with TRBJ1-3; no definite D call. V lost 2 bases and J lost 0, with 17 bases in between. CDR1 MGHRA and CDR2 YSYEKL come from the germline V gene. This CDR3 contains 18 residues.

The count of this clone is one. V and J are TRBV11-3 and TRBJ2-5; 7 bases line up with TRBD1. The DNA end is more similar to TRBJ2-7, so the J call may be wrong. The V gene's germline CDR1 is SGHNT and CDR2 YENEEA. This CDR3 is 15 amino acids long. CDR3 nucleotides: TGTGCCAGCAGCTTAGCTGGGGACAGATCCTACGAGCAGTACTTC. Translated: CASSLAGDRSYEQYF.